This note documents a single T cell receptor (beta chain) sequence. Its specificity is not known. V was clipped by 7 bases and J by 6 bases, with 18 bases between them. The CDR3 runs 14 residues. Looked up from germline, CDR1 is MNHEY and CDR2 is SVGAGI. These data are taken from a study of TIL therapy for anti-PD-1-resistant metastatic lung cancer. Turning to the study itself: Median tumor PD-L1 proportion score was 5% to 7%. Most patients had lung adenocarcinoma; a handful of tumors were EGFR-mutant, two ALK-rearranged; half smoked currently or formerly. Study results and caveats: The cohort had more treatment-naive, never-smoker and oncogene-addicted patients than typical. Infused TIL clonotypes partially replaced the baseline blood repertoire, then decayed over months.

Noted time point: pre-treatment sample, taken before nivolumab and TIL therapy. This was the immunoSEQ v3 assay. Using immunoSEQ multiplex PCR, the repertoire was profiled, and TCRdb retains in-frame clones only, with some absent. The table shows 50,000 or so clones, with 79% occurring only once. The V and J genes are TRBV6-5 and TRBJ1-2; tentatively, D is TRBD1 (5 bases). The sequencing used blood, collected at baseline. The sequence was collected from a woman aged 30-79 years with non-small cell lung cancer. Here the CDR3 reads CASKAGNKNDGYTF. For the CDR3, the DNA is TGTGCCAGCAAAGCAGGGAATAAGAATGATGGCTACACCTTC.